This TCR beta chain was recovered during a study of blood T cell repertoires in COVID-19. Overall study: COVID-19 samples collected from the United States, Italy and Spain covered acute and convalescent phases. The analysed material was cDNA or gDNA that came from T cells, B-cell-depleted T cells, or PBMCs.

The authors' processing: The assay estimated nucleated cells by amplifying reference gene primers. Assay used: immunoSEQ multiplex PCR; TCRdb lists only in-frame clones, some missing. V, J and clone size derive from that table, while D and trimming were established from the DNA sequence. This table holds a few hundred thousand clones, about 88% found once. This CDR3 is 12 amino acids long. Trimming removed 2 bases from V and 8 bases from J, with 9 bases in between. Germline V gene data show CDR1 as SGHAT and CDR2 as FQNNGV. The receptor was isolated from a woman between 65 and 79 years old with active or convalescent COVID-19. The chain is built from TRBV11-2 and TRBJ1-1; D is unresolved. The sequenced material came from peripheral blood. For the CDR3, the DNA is TGTGCCAGCAGCTTATACGTGGGCGAAGCTTTCTTT. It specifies CASSLYVGEAFF.